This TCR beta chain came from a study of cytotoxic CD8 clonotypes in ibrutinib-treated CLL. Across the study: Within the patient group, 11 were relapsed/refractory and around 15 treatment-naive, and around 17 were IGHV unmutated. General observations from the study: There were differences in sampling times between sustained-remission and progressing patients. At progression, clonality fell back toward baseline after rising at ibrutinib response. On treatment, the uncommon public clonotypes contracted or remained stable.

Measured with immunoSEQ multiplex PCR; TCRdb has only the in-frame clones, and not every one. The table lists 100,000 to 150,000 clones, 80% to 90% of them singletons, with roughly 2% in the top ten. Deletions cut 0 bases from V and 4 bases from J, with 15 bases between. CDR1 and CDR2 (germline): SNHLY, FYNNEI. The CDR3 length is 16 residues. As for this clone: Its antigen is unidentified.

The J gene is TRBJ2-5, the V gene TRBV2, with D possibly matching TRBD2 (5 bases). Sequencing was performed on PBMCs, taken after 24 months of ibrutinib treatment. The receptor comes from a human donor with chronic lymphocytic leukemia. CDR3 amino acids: CASSEAIRGAAETQYF. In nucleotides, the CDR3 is TGTGCCAGCAGTGAAGCGATACGGGGTGCCGCAGAGACCCAGTACTTC.